This is a list of T cell receptor beta chains from one sample in a study of blood T cell repertoires in COVID-19. Libraries were prepared by immunoSEQ multiplex PCR; TCRdb keeps only in-frame clonotypes and omits some of them. The sample includes about 400,000 clones, around 86% of them seen just once. The sequenced sample consisted of peripheral blood. Receptor source: a human donor in a cohort sampled during active COVID-19. Both conserved end residues are part of each CDR3. The D gene is left open where the match is weak. The listing skips clone size in some rows; elsewhere it reads once, few, many or a size class.

V	D	J	size	CDR3	DNA
TRBV7-8	TRBD2	TRBJ2-7	.	CASSLASGGTYEQYF	TGTGCCAGCAGCTTGGCTAGCGGGGGTACCTACGAGCAGTACTTC
TRBV15	TRBD1	TRBJ1-1	.	CATSSRRSGTVNTEAFF	TGTGCCACCAGCAGTCGCCGCTCCGGGACAGTGAACACTGAAGCTTTCTTT
TRBV6-1	TRBD2	TRBJ2-1	once	CASSEEAGVYNEQFF	TGTGCCAGCAGTGAAGAGGCGGGAGTCTACAATGAGCAGTTCTTC
TRBV5-6	TRBD1	TRBJ1-2	.	CASSVGQVGYTF	TGTGCCAGCAGCGTAGGACAGGTCGGCTACACCTTC
TRBV7-3	TRBD2	TRBJ2-3	.	CASSLRTSGRYTDTQYF	TGTGCCAGCAGCTTACGGACTAGCGGGCGTTACACAGATACGCAGTATTTT
TRBV4-2	.	TRBJ1-5	few	CASSLTGYSNQPQHF	TGTGCCAGCAGCCTGACAGGATATAGCAATCAGCCCCAGCATTTT
TRBV2	.	TRBJ1-5	.	CASSEANPKGRQPQHF	TGTGCCAGCAGTGAAGCCAATCCCAAGGGGCGTCAGCCCCAGCATTTT
TRBV6-6	TRBD1	TRBJ1-6	.	CASSLGTGVSPLHF	TGTGCCAGCAGTTTAGGGACAGGGGTATCACCCCTCCACTTT
TRBV7-9	TRBD1	TRBJ1-1	.	CASSPHEGAVNTEAFF	TGTGCCAGCAGCCCCCATGAGGGGGCCGTTAACACTGAAGCTTTCTTT
TRBV6-6	.	TRBJ2-7	once	CASSNGGPEQYF	TGTGCCAGCAGTAACGGAGGGCCCGAGCAGTACTTC
TRBV30	TRBD1	TRBJ2-7	.	CAGKGQGASLRQYF	TGTGCCGGGAAGGGGCAGGGGGCCTCCCTGAGGCAGTACTTC
TRBV12-3/TRBV12-4	.	TRBJ2-7	.	CASSPEDSYEQYF	TGTGCCAGCAGCCCAGAGGATAGCTACGAGCAGTACTTC
TRBV20-1	.	TRBJ1-1	.	CSARDSTEAFF	TGCAGTGCTAGAGATTCGACTGAAGCTTTCTTT
TRBV6-6	TRBD2	TRBJ2-3	.	CASSRPTSGGRDTQYF	TGTGCCAGCAGTCGACCGACTAGCGGGGGCCGAGATACGCAGTATTTT
TRBV11-1	.	TRBJ2-1	.	CASRKGVGYNEQFF	TGTGCCAGCAGGAAAGGGGTGGGGTACAATGAGCAGTTCTTC
TRBV2	.	TRBJ2-5	.	CASRVGGLQETQYF	TGTGCCAGCCGGGTCGGAGGCTTACAAGAGACCCAGTACTTC
TRBV6-6	.	TRBJ1-2	once	CASTNQGSSGYGYTF	TGTGCCAGCACCAACCAAGGCTCCTCGGGCTATGGCTACACCTTC
TRBV3-1/TRBV3-2	TRBD1	TRBJ2-6	.	CASSHLQGAGGANVLTF	TGTGCCAGCAGCCACCTACAGGGGGCGGGGGGGGCCAACGTCCTGACTTTC
TRBV2	TRBD2	TRBJ2-1	.	CASSPLAGVANEQFF	TGTGCCAGCAGCCCACTAGCGGGAGTAGCCAATGAGCAGTTCTTC
TRBV19	TRBD1	TRBJ1-2	once	CATSWDRGPYGYTF	TGTGCCACCTCCTGGGACAGGGGGCCCTATGGCTACACCTTC
TRBV7-9	TRBD2	TRBJ2-5	.	CASSPGLAGPEGQETQYF	TGTGCCAGCAGCCCCGGACTAGCGGGCCCTGAAGGGCAAGAGACCCAGTACTTC
TRBV24-1	.	TRBJ2-3	.	CATSDSLGGTDTQYF	TGTGCCACCAGTGACTCCTTAGGGGGAACAGATACGCAGTATTTT
TRBV19	.	TRBJ1-1	.	CASTPQVLGTEAFF	TGTGCCAGTACGCCACAGGTGTTGGGCACTGAAGCTTTCTTT
TRBV5-6	TRBD1	TRBJ1-2	.	CASSLGDRPYGYTF	TGTGCCAGCAGCTTGGGGGACAGGCCGTATGGCTACACCTTC
TRBV19	TRBD2	TRBJ2-7	once	CASSIPPLAGVLGEQYF	TGTGCCAGTAGTATTCCCCCACTAGCGGGAGTACTGGGAGAGCAGTACTTC
TRBV28	.	TRBJ2-7	.	CASSLYRAYEQYF	TGTGCCAGCAGTTTATACAGGGCCTACGAGCAGTACTTC
TRBV19	.	TRBJ2-2	.	CASTNRGRAGSGELFF	TGTGCCAGTACGAACAGGGGGAGGGCCGGCTCCGGGGAGCTGTTTTTT
TRBV7-2	.	TRBJ2-2	.	CASSSQGGDTGELFF	TGTGCCAGCAGCTCCCAGGGTGGAGATACCGGGGAGCTGTTTTTT
TRBV7-8	.	TRBJ2-5	.	CASNRVQGGQETQYF	TGTGCCAGCAACCGGGTTCAGGGCGGACAAGAGACCCAGTACTTC
TRBV10-3	TRBD1	TRBJ2-2	.	CAISDRGTTGELFF	TGTGCCATCAGTGACAGGGGGACCACCGGGGAGCTGTTTTTT
TRBV6-1	.	TRBJ1-2	.	CASSEQVQVAYGYTF	TGTGCCAGCAGTGAACAGGTTCAGGTTGCCTATGGCTACACCTTC
TRBV12-3/TRBV12-4	.	TRBJ2-2	few	CASSFGRAGELFF	TGTGCCAGCAGTTTCGGCAGGGCCGGGGAGCTGTTTTTT
TRBV5-1	TRBD1	TRBJ2-3	.	CASSWGQGVGNTDTQYF	TGCGCCAGCAGCTGGGGACAGGGCGTAGGAAATACAGATACGCAGTATTTT
TRBV5-1	.	TRBJ1-6	.	CASSLQQGTNSPLHF	TGCGCCAGCAGCTTACAGCAGGGGACAAATTCACCCCTCCACTTT
TRBV5-1	TRBD1	TRBJ2-7	.	CASSSTGGNEQYF	TGCGCCAGCAGCTCAACAGGGGGGAACGAGCAGTACTTC
TRBV2	TRBD2	TRBJ2-1	.	CASRGLAGGRDEQFF	TGTGCCAGCAGGGGACTAGCGGGGGGGCGCGATGAGCAGTTCTTC
TRBV30	TRBD1	TRBJ1-5	.	CAWSVPTGSGNQPQHF	TGTGCCTGGAGTGTACCGACAGGGAGTGGCAATCAGCCCCAGCATTTT
TRBV5-6	TRBD1	TRBJ1-2	.	CASSLGQGFDGYTF	TGTGCCAGCAGCCTGGGACAGGGATTCGATGGCTACACCTTC
TRBV27	TRBD2	TRBJ2-1	few	CASSLGIGAGGGHNEQFF	TGTGCCAGCAGTTTAGGGATCGGGGCGGGAGGAGGACACAATGAGCAGTTCTTC
TRBV15	.	TRBJ2-1	.	CATSSSGQRFWQFF	TGTGCCACCAGCAGCAGCGGACAGAGATTTTGGCAGTTCTTC
TRBV5-1	TRBD1	TRBJ1-1	once	CASSKDREYTEAFF	TGCGCCAGCAGCAAGGACAGGGAATACACTGAAGCTTTCTTT
TRBV5-1	.	TRBJ1-6	few	CASRSFLSPLHF	TGCGCCAGCAGGTCCTTTCTTTCACCCCTCCACTTT
TRBV3-1/TRBV3-2	TRBD2	TRBJ2-5	once	CASSRLAGGLKETQYF	TGTGCCAGCAGCCGCTTAGCGGGAGGGCTTAAAGAGACCCAGTACTTC
TRBV5-4	.	TRBJ2-1	.	CASSLNSGIEYNEQFF	TGTGCCAGCAGCTTGAACTCCGGGATAGAATACAATGAGCAGTTCTTC
TRBV10-2	.	TRBJ1-1	.	CASSEEKGFEEAFF	TGCGCCAGCAGTGAGGAGAAGGGGTTCGAAGAAGCTTTCTTT
TRBV2	.	TRBJ2-1	.	CASSMLASASGEQFF	TGTGCCAGCAGTATGTTGGCTAGCGCTTCAGGTGAGCAGTTCTTC
TRBV5-1	.	TRBJ2-3	.	CASRTALGATDTQYF	TGCGCCAGCAGGACAGCCCTTGGGGCCACAGATACGCAGTATTTT
TRBV19	.	TRBJ1-3	.	CASSNRAGNTIYF	TGTGCCAGTAGTAACAGGGCTGGAAACACCATATATTTT
TRBV19	TRBD1	TRBJ1-6	.	CASTDAGQFGSPLHF	TGTGCCAGTACCGATGCGGGACAGTTTGGCTCACCCCTCCACTTT
TRBV15	TRBD1	TRBJ1-2	.	CATSRVRDRGNGYTF	TGTGCCACCAGCAGGGTCCGGGACAGGGGAAATGGCTACACCTTC
TRBV4-1	TRBD2	TRBJ2-7	.	CASSLPGTNLEQYF	TGCGCCAGCAGCCTCCCCGGGACTAACCTCGAGCAGTACTTC
TRBV19	.	TRBJ2-1	.	CASSIREIGNEQFF	TGTGCCAGTAGTATAAGAGAGATTGGCAATGAGCAGTTCTTC
TRBV21-1	.	TRBJ1-4	.	CASWERGNNEKLFF	TGTGCCAGCTGGGAAAGGGGGAATAATGAAAAACTGTTTTTT